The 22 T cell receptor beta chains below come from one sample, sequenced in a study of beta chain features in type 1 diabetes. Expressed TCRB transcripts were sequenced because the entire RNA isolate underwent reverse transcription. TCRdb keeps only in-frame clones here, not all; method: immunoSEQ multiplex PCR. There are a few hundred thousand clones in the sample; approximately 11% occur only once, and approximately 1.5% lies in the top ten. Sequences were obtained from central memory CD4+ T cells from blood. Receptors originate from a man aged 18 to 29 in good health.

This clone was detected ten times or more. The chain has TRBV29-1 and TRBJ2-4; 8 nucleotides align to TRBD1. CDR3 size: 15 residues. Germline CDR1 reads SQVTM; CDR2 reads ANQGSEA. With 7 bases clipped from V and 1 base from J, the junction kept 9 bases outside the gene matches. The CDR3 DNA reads TGCAGCGCCACTCCGGGACAGGCCGCCAAAAACATTCAGTACTTC. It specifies CSATPGQAAKNIQYF.

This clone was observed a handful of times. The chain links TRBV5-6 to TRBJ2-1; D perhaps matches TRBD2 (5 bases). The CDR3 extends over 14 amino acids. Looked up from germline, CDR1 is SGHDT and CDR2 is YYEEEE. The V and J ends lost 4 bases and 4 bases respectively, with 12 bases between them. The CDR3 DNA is TGTGCCAGCAGCGGAGGACTTATATACAATGAGCAGTTCTTC. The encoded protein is CASSGGLIYNEQFF.

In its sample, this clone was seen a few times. This chain's CDR3 is CASSQGGNIQETQYF. The CDR3 coding sequence is TGTGCCAGCAGCCAAGGGGGCAATATCCAAGAGACCCAGTACTTC. The chain employs TRBV9 and TRBJ2-5; 7 bases line up with TRBD1. Germline trimming cut 4 bases from V and 1 base from J; bases unmatched to any gene: 7. CDR1 and CDR2 (germline): SGDLS, YYNGEE. The CDR3 sequence is 15 residues long. The full variable domain, its missing parts supplied by reference TRBV9 and TRBJ2-5, is DSGVTQTPKHLITATGQRVTLRCSPRSGDLSVYWYQQSLDQGLQFLIQYYNGEERAKGNILERFSAQQFPDLHSELNLSSLELGDSALYFCASSQGGNIQETQYFGPGTRLLVL.

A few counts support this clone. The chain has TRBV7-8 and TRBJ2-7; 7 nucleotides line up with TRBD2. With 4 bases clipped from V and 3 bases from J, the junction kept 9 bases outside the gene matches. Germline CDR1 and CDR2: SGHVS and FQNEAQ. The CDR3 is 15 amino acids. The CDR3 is CASSSARGRNYEQYF. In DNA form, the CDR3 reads TGTGCCAGCAGCTCAGCGCGGGGGAGAAACTACGAGCAGTACTTC.

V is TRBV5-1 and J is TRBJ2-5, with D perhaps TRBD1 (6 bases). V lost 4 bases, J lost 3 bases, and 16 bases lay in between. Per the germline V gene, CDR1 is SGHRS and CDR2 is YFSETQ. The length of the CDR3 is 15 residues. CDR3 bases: TGCGCCAGCAGCGCCTTAGGGACATCTGAAGAGACCCAGTACTTC. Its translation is CASSALGTSEETQYF.

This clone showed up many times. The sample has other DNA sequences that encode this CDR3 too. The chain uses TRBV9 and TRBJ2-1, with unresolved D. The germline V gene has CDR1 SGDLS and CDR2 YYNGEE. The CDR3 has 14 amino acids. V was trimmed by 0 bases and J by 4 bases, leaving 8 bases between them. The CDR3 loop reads CASSVEGQYNEQFF. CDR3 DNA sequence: TGTGCCAGCAGCGTAGAGGGTCAATACAATGAGCAGTTCTTC.

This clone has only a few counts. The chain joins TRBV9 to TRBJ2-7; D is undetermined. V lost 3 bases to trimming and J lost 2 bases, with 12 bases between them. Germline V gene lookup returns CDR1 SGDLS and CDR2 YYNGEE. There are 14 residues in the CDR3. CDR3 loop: CASSAALAPYEQYF. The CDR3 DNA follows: TGTGCCAGCAGCGCCGCTTTGGCCCCCTACGAGCAGTACTTC.

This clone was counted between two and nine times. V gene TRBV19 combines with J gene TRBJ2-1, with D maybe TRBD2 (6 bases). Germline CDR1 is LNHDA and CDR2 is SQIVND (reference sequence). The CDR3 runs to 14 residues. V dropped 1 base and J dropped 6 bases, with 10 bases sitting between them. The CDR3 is CASSIVSRGNEQFF. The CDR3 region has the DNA TGTGCCAGTAGTATAGTATCGCGGGGCAATGAGCAGTTCTTC. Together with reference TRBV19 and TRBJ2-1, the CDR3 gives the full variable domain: DGGITQSPKYLFRKEGQNVTLSCEQNLNHDAMYWYRQDPGQGLRLIYYSQIVNDFQKGDIAEGYSVSREKKESFPLTVTSAQKNPTAFYLCASSIVSRGNEQFFGPGTRLTVL.

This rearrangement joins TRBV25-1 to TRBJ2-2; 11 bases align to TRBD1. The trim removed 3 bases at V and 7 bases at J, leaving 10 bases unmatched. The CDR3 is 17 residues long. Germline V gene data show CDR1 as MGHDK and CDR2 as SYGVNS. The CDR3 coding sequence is TGTGCCAGCAGTGATCCGCGAGGACAGGGGGCTGGCGGGGAGCTGTTTTTT. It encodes CASSDPRGQGAGGELFF.

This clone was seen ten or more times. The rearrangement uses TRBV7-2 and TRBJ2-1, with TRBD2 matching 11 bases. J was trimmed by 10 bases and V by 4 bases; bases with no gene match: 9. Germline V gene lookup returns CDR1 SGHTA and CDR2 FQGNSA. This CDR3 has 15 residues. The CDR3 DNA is TGTGCCAGCAGCTCAGACCTAGCGGGAGGAGGGGAGCAGTTCTTC. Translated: CASSSDLAGGGEQFF.

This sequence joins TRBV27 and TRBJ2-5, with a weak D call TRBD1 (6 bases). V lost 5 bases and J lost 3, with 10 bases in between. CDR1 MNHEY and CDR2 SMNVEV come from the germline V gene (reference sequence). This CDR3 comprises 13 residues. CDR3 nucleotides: TGTGCCAGCAGTGATTACAGGGAAGAGACCCAGTACTTC. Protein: CASSDYREETQYF.

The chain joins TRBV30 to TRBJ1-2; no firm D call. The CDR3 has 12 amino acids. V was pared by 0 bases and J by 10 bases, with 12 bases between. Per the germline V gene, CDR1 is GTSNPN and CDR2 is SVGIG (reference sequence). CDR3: CAWSVRSPTYTF. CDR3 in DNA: TGTGCCTGGAGTGTACGTTCCCCGACCTACACCTTC.

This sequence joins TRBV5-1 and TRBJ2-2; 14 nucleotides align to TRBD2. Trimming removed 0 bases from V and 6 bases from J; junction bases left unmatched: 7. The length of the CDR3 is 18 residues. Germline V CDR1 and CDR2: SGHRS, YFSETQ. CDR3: CASSLEGLAGVKSGELFF. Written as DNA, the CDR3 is TGCGCCAGCAGCTTGGAGGGACTAGCGGGAGTAAAATCCGGGGAGCTGTTTTTT.

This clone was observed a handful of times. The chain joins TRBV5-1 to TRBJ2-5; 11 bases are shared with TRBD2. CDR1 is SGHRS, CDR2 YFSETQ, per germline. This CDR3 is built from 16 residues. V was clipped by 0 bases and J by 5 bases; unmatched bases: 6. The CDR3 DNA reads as TGCGCCAGCAGCTTGGTCCTAGCGGGAGGTGGCGAGACCCAGTACTTC. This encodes CASSLVLAGGGETQYF.

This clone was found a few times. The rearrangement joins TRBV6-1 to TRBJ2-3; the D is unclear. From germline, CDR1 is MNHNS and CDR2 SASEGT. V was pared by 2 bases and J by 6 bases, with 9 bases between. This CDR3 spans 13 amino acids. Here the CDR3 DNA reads TGTGCCAGCAGTGAACACGGGTTCGATACGCAGTATTTT. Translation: CASSEHGFDTQYF.

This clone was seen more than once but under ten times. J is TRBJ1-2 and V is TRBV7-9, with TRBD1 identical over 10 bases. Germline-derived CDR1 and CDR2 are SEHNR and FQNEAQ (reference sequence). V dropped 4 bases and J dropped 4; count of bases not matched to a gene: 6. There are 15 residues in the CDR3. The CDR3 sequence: CASSSGTGVPYGYTF. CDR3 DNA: TGTGCCAGCAGCTCCGGGACAGGGGTTCCCTATGGCTACACCTTC. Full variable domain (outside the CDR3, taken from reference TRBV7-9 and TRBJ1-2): DTGVSQNPRHKITKRGQNVTFRCDPISEHNRLYWYRQTLGQGPEFLTYFQNEAQLEKSRLLSDRFSAERPKGSFSTLEIQRTEQGDSAMYLCASSSGTGVPYGYTFGSGTRLTVV.

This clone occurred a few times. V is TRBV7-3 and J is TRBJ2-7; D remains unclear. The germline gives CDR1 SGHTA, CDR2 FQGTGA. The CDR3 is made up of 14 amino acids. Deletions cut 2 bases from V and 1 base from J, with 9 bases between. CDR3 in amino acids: CASSLDHVSYEQYF. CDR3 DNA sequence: TGTGCCAGCAGCTTAGATCATGTTTCCTACGAGCAGTACTTC.

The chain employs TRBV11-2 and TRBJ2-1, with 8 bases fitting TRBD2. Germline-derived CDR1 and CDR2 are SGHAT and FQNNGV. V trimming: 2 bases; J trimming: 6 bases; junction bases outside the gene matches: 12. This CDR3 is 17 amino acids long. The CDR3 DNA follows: TGTGCCAGCAGCTTATCTCCGGGACTAGTGGGTTTCAATGAGCAGTTCTTC. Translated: CASSLSPGLVGFNEQFF.

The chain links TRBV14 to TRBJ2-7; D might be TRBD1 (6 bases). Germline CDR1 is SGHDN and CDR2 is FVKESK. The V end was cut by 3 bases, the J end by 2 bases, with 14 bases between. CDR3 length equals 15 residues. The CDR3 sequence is CASSQTGVWPYEQYF. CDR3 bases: TGTGCCAGCAGCCAGACAGGTGTTTGGCCCTACGAGCAGTACTTC.

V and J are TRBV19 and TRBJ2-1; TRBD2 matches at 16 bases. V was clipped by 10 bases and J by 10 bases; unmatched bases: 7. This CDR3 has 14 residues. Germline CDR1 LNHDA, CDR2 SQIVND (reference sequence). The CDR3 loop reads CATGLAGGPGEQFF. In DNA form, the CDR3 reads TGTGCCACGGGACTAGCGGGAGGGCCGGGGGAGCAGTTCTTC.

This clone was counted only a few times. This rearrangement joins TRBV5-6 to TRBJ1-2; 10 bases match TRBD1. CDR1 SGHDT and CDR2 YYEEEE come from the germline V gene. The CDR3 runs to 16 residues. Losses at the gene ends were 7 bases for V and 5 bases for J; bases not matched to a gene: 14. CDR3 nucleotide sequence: TGTGCCAGCCGGGAAGCGGGACAGGGGAATCGATATGGCTACACCTTC. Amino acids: CASREAGQGNRYGYTF.

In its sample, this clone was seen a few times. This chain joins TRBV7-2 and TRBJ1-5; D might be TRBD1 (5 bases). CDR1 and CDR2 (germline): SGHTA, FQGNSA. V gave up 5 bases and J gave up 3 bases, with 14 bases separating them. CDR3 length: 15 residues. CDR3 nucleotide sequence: TGTGCCAGCAGCGGGACCGACAGCATCAATCAGCCCCAGCATTTT. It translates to CASSGTDSINQPQHF.